A selection of T cell receptor beta chains follows, all from one sample in a study of cytomegalovirus exposure and HLA in healthy donors. Sequencing used immunoSEQ multiplex PCR; TCRdb keeps in-frame clones, though not all of them. This sample yields 150,000 to 200,000 clones, of which more than 70% are seen a single time; around 8.3% belongs to the top ten. What was sequenced was PBMCs. All receptors come from a woman between 40 and 50 years old in good health and CMV-seropositive. Each CDR3 is given with its conserved first and last residue.

j_call,v_call,cdr3_aa
TRBJ1-1,TRBV10-1,CASKCLGGNTEAFF
TRBJ1-5,TRBV27,CASSLGQGYQPQHF
TRBJ1-2,TRBV7-2,CASSLRQGDYGYTF
TRBJ1-1,TRBV28,CASSLWFNLGAGGRHNTEAFF
TRBJ1-5,TRBV5-6,CASSKGSNRGNQPQHF
TRBJ1-5,TRBV28,CASTIHRGNQPQHF
TRBJ2-4,TRBV6-1,CASSQLAGVLQYF
TRBJ1-6,TRBV27,CASSFGDSNSPLHF
TRBJ2-7,TRBV5-6,CASSLAAGPEQYF
TRBJ2-7,TRBV7-8,CASSRTGQTPTYEQYF
TRBJ2-2,TRBV30,CAWSGLADTGELFF
TRBJ2-3,TRBV4-2,CASSQGEVADTQYF
TRBJ1-1,TRBV5-4,CASSPGQGKRYTEAFF
TRBJ2-7,TRBV11-2,CASSRGRTGNYEQYF
TRBJ2-3,TRBV27,CASSSPYGREGTDTQYF
TRBJ1-3,TRBV2,CASSELGQALGNTIYF
TRBJ2-1,TRBV11-2,CASSSGIYNEQFF
TRBJ1-1,TRBV7-9,CASSSLLGGGAFF
TRBJ2-7,TRBV28,CASSPGPNLNYEQYF
TRBJ2-1,TRBV10-3,CAMRREGSNEQFF
TRBJ1-4,TRBV5-4,CASSLGGTGGIEKLFF
TRBJ1-4,TRBV6-1,CASATGGGEKLFF
TRBJ1-1,TRBV28,CASSSSHRGNTEAFF
TRBJ1-5,TRBV27,CASPEDMTNQPQHF
TRBJ2-1,TRBV5-4,CASSLTKLAGGLGFDEQFF
TRBJ2-7,TRBV18,CASSPRALRGRAPIEQYF
TRBJ2-1,TRBV5-1,CASSREVDEQFF
TRBJ2-1,TRBV28,CASSQPGLAGRSEQFF
TRBJ2-1,TRBV7-3,CASSLRGQGATDNEQFF
TRBJ2-3,TRBV19,CASKREASGRNTDTQYF
TRBJ2-3,TRBV30,CAWTLDFPDTQYF
TRBJ2-2,TRBV5-1,CASSQQDKTNTGELFF
TRBJ2-5,TRBV27,CASSLQGPQETQYF
TRBJ1-3,TRBV6-6,CASSYLDRGDTIYF
TRBJ2-5,TRBV30,CAWDRGLTQETQYF
TRBJ1-5,TRBV2,CASSEYGGNQPQHF
TRBJ1-5,TRBV28,CASQGIERDQPQHF